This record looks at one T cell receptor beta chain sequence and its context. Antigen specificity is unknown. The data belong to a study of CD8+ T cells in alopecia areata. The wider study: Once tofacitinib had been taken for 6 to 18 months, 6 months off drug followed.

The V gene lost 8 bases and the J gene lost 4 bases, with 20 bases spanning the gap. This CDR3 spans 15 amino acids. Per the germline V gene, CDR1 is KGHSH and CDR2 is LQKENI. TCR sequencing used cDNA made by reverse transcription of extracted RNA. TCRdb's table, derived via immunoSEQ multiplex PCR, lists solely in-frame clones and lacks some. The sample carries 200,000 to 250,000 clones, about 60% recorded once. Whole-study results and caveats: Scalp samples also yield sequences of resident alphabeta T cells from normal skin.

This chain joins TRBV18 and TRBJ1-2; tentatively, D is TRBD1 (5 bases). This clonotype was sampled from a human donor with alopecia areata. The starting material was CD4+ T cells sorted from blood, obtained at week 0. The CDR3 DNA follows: TGTGCCAGCAAAACCGACAGTGACGAGCGCTATGGCTACACCTTC. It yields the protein CASKTDSDERYGYTF.